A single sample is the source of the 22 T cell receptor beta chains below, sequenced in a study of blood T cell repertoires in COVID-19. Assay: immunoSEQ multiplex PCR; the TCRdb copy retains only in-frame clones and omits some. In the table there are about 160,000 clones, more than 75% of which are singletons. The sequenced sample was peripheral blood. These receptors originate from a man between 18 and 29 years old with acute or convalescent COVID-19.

The CDR3 DNA reads TGTGCCAGCAGCCATGGACAGGGGAACAATCAGCCCCAGCATTTT. Amino acid sequence: CASSHGQGNNQPQHF. This rearrangement joins TRBV6-5 to TRBJ1-5; 9 nucleotides align to TRBD1. CDR3 length equals 15 residues. The junction had 6 bases not matched to a gene; V was cut back by 6 bases and J by 3 bases. CDR1 is MNHEY and CDR2 is SVGAGI in the germline V gene.

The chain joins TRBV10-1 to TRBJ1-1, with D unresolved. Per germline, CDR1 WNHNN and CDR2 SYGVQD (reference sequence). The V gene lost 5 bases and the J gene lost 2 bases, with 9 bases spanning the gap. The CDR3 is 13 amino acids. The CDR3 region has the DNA TGCGCCAGCAGTTTTGGGAGAAACACTGAAGCTTTCTTT. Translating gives CASSFGRNTEAFF.

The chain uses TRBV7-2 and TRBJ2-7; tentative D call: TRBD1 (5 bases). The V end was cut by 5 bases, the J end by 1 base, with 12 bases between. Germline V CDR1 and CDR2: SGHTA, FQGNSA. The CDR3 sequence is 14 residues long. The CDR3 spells CASSADSNSYEQYF. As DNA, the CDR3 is TGTGCCAGCAGCGCAGACAGTAATTCCTACGAGCAGTACTTC.

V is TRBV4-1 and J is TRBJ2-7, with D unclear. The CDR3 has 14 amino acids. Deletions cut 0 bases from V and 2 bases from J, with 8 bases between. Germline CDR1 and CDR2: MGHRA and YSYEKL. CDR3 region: CASSQERGTYEQYF. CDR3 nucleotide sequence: TGCGCCAGCAGCCAAGAGAGAGGAACCTACGAGCAGTACTTC.

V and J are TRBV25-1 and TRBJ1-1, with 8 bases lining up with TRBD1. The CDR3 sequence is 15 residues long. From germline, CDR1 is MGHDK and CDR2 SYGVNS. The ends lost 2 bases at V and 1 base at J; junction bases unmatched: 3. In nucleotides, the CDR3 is TGTGCCAGCAGTGAAGGTGGGACAGGGAACACTGAAGCTTTCTTT. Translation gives CASSEGGTGNTEAFF.

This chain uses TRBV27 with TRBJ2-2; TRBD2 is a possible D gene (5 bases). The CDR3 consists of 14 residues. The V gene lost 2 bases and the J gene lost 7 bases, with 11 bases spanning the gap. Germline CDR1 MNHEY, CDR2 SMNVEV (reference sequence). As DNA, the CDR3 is TGTGCCAGCAGTTTAGAGAGGGATGGCGGGGAGCTGTTTTTT. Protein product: CASSLERDGGELFF.

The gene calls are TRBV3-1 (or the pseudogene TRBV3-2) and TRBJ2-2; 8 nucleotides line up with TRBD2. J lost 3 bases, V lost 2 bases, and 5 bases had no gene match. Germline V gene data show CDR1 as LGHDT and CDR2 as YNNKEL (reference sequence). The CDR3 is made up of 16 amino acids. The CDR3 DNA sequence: TGTGCCAGCAGCCAAAGGAACGGGAGGGACACCGGGGAGCTGTTTTTT. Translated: CASSQRNGRDTGELFF.

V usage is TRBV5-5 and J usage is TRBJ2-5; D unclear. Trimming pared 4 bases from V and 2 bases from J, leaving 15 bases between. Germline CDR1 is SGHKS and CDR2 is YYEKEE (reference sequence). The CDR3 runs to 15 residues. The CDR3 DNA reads TGTGCCAGCAGCCCGCGATTGGGCCTTCAAGAGACCCAGTACTTC. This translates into CASSPRLGLQETQYF.

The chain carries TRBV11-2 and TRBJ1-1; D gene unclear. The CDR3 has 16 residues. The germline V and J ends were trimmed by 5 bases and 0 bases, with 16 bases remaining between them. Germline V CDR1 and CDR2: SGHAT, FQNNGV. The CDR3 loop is CASSPGLLVVNTEAFF. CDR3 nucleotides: TGTGCCAGCAGCCCGGGTCTTTTGGTAGTGAACACTGAAGCTTTCTTT.

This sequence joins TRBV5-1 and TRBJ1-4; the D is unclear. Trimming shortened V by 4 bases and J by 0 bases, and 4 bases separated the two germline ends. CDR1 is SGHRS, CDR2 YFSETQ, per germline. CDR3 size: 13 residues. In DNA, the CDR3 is TGCGCCAGCAGCGAGGCAACTAATGAAAAACTGTTTTTT. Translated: CASSEATNEKLFF. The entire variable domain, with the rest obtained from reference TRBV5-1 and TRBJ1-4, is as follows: KAGVTQTPRYLIKTRGQQVTLSCSPISGHRSVSWYQQTPGQGLQFLFEYFSETQRNKGNFPGRFSGRQFSNSRSEMNVSTLELGDSALYLCASSEATNEKLFFGSGTQLSVL.

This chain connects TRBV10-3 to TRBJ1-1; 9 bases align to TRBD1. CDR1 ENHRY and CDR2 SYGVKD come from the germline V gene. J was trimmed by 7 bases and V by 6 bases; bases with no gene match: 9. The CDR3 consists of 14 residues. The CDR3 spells CAIRGTGTGVEAFF. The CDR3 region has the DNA TGTGCCATCAGGGGGACAGGGACCGGGGTTGAAGCTTTCTTT.

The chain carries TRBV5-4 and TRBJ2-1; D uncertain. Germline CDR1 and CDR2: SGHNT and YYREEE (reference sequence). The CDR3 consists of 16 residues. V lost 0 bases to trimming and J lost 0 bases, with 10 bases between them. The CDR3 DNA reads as TGTGCCAGCAGCTTGGGACAACCGAGCTCCTACAATGAGCAGTTCTTC. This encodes CASSLGQPSSYNEQFF.

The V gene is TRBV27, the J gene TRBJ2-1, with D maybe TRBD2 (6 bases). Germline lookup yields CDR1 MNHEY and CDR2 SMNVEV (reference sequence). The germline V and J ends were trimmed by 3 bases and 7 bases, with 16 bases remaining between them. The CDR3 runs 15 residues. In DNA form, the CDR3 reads TGTGCCAGCAGTTTTCTAGCGCCTCTATTGAATGAGCAGTTCTTC. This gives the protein CASSFLAPLLNEQFF.

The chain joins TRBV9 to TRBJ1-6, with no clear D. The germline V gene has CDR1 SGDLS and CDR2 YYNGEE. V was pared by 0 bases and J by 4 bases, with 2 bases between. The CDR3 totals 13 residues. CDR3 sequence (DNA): TGTGCCAGCAGCGTAGTATATAATTCACCCCTCCACTTT. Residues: CASSVVYNSPLHF.

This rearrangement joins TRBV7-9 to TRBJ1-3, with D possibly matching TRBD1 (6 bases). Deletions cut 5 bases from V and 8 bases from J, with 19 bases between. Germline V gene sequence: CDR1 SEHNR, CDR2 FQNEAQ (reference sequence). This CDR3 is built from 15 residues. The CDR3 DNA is TGTGCCAGCAGCCCCGGACAGTCCGCAACAGACACCATATATTTT. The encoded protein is CASSPGQSATDTIYF.

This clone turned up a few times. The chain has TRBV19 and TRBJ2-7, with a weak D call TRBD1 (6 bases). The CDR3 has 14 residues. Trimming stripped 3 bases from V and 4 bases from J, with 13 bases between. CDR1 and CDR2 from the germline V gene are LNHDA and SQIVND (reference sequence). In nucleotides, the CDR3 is TGTGCCAGTAGTATGGGGGCAGAGTCTTACGAGCAGTACTTC. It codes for CASSMGAESYEQYF.

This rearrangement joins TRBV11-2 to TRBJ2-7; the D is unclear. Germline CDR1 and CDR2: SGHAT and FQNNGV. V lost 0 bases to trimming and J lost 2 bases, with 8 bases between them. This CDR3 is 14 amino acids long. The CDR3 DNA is TGTGCCAGCAGCTTAGATCGAACGGCCTACGAGCAGTACTTC. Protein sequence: CASSLDRTAYEQYF.

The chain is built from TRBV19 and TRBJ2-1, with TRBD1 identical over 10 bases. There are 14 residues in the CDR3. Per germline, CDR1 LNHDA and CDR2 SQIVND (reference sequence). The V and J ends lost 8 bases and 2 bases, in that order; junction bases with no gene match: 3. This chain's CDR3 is CASGTGDPYNEQFF. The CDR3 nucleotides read TGTGCCAGTGGGACAGGGGACCCCTACAATGAGCAGTTCTTC. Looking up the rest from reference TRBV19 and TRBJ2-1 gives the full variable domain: DGGITQSPKYLFRKEGQNVTLSCEQNLNHDAMYWYRQDPGQGLRLIYYSQIVNDFQKGDIAEGYSVSREKKESFPLTVTSAQKNPTAFYLCASGTGDPYNEQFFGPGTRLTVL.

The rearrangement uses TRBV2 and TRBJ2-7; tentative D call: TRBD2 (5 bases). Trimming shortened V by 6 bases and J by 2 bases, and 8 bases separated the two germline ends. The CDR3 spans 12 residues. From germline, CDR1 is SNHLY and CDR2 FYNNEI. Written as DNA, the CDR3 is TGTGCCAGCAGCCGGGAACCCTACGAGCAGTACTTC. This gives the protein CASSREPYEQYF.

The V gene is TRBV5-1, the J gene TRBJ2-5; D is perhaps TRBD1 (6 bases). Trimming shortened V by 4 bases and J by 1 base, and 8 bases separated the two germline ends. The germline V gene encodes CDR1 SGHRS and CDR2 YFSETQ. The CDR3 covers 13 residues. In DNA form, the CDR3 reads TGCGCCAGCAGCGTGGACAGCCAAGAGACCCAGTACTTC. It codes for CASSVDSQETQYF.

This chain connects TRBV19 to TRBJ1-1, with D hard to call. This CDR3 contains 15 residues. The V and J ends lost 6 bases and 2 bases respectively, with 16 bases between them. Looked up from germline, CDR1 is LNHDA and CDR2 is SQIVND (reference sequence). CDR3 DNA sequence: TGTGCCAGTAGCGGACGCCCTAGCCCTAACACTGAAGCTTTCTTT. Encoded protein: CASSGRPSPNTEAFF.

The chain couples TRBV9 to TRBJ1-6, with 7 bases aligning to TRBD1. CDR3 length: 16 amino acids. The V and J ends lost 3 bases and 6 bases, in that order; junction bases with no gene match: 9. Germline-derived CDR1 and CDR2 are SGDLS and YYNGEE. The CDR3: CASSGNPGQPNSPLHF. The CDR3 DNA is TGTGCCAGCAGCGGGAACCCGGGACAGCCTAATTCACCCCTCCACTTT.